These T cell receptor beta chains were read from a single sample in a study of cytomegalovirus exposure and HLA in healthy donors. Clones were read by immunoSEQ multiplex PCR, and TCRdb kept only the in-frame ones, dropping some. The sample holds 150,000 to 200,000 clones, about four fifths seen once. The specimen was PBMCs. These receptors all stem from a woman aged 30 to 39 in good health and CMV-seronegative. Both conserved end residues are part of each CDR3. D genes are given only for firm matches. Only some rows state a clone size, as once, few, many or a class for expanded clones.

d_gene	v_gene	j_gene	abundance	CDR3aa	CDR3nt
TRBD2	TRBV5-4	TRBJ2-1	-	CASSRDGGDNEQFF	TGTGCCAGCAGCCGTGACGGGGGGGACAATGAGCAGTTCTTC
-	TRBV25-1	TRBJ2-5	-	CASSGQGPQETQYF	TGTGCCAGCAGTGGTCAGGGCCCCCAAGAGACCCAGTACTTC
TRBD1	TRBV4-3	TRBJ1-2	once	CASSQFIRGPEHRLNNYGYTF	TGCGCCAGCAGCCAATTCATCAGGGGGCCCGAACACCGTCTTAATAACTATGGCTACACCTTC
-	TRBV5-1	TRBJ1-1	once	CASSLDLNRGTEAFF	TGCGCCAGCAGCTTGGACCTAAACCGGGGAACTGAAGCTTTCTTT
TRBD1	TRBV4-2	TRBJ1-5	-	CASSPTVQGIHSNQPQHF	TGTGCCAGCAGCCCAACAGTACAGGGGATCCATAGCAATCAGCCCCAGCATTTT
-	TRBV27	TRBJ1-2	-	CASSLSPKGVAGYTF	TGTGCCAGCAGTTTATCACCCAAAGGGGTTGCGGGCTACACCTTC
TRBD2	TRBV7-7	TRBJ2-5	-	CASSQSGGDLETQYF	TGTGCTAGCAGCCAAAGCGGGGGGGACTTAGAGACCCAGTACTTC
-	TRBV9	TRBJ2-7	-	CASSVGGQILYEQYF	TGTGCCAGCAGCGTAGGTGGGCAAATACTCTACGAGCAGTACTTC
-	TRBV5-6	TRBJ2-5	-	CASSSQGVRETQYF	TGTGCCAGCAGCTCACAGGGCGTGCGGGAGACCCAGTACTTC
-	TRBV27	TRBJ2-1	few	CASSPQVWTALLLNSEQFF	TGTGCCAGCAGCCCCCAGGTGTGGACAGCCCTTCTGCTGAACAGTGAGCAGTTCTTC